The rows below give T cell receptor beta chains drawn from one sample of a study of T cell changes during pregnancy in multiple sclerosis. Libraries were prepared by immunoSEQ multiplex PCR; TCRdb keeps only in-frame clonotypes and omits some of them. The sample records 78,000 or so clones, about 90% being singletons. The sequenced sample was peripheral blood, obtained before pregnancy. These receptors originate from a female donor with multiple sclerosis, enrolled in a pregnancy study. Both conserved end residues are part of each CDR3. A D gene is named only where the DNA matches it firmly. Clone size appears in some rows only: once, few, many, or a class for an expanded clone.

abundance: NA
d_gene: NA
j_gene: TRBJ2-5
v_gene: TRBV4-2
CDR3nt: TGTGCCAGCAGCCATTGGGGGCCAGAGACCCAGTACTTC
CDR3aa: CASSHWGPETQYF

abundance: NA
d_gene: NA
j_gene: TRBJ2-2
v_gene: TRBV5-1
CDR3nt: TGCGCCAGCAAGGGGGAAAGGAGGCCGGGGACCGGGGAGCTGTTTTTT
CDR3aa: CASKGERRPGTGELFF

abundance: NA
d_gene: NA
j_gene: TRBJ2-7
v_gene: TRBV15
CDR3nt: TGTGCCACCAGCAGCGGGTGGTCCTACGAGCAGTACTTC
CDR3aa: CATSSGWSYEQYF

abundance: few
d_gene: NA
j_gene: TRBJ1-1
v_gene: TRBV4-2
CDR3nt: TGTGCCAGCAGCCAGGACGGACTTTCTGAAGCTTTCTTT
CDR3aa: CASSQDGLSEAFF

abundance: NA
d_gene: TRBD2
j_gene: TRBJ2-3
v_gene: TRBV4-2
CDR3nt: TGTGCCAGCAGCCGGAAGGTGGCGGGGGGCCCTAACTTCCCAGATACGCAGTATTTT
CDR3aa: CASSRKVAGGPNFPDTQYF

abundance: NA
d_gene: NA
j_gene: TRBJ1-4
v_gene: TRBV27
CDR3nt: TGTGCCAGCAGTTTAGGACATAACACTTGGAATGAAAAACTGTTTTTT
CDR3aa: CASSLGHNTWNEKLFF

abundance: NA
d_gene: TRBD1
j_gene: TRBJ1-4
v_gene: TRBV15
CDR3nt: TGTGCCACCAGCAGCCCACAGGGGGCACGAGAAAAACTGTTTTTT
CDR3aa: CATSSPQGAREKLFF

abundance: NA
d_gene: NA
j_gene: TRBJ1-5
v_gene: TRBV2
CDR3nt: TGTGCCAGCAGGCTGACTGTTTCCGTGAATAGCAATCAGCCCCAGCATTTT
CDR3aa: CASRLTVSVNSNQPQHF

abundance: once
d_gene: TRBD2
j_gene: TRBJ2-2
v_gene: TRBV2
CDR3nt: TGTGCCAGCAGTGCCCTAGGGACTAGCGGCGCACTGAACACCGGGGAGCTGTTTTTT
CDR3aa: CASSALGTSGALNTGELFF

abundance: NA
d_gene: NA
j_gene: TRBJ2-6
v_gene: TRBV6-5
CDR3nt: TGTGCCAGCAGCACTAGGAACTCTGGGGCCAACGTCCTGACTTTC
CDR3aa: CASSTRNSGANVLTF

abundance: NA
d_gene: TRBD1
j_gene: TRBJ1-2
v_gene: TRBV6-6
CDR3nt: TGTGCCAGCAGGACCGAGGGACAGGGTCCCCTCACCTTC
CDR3aa: CASRTEGQGPLTF

abundance: NA
d_gene: TRBD1
j_gene: TRBJ1-1
v_gene: TRBV7-9
CDR3nt: TGTGCCAGCAGCCGGGGGACAGGGTTGGGTGAAGCTTTCTTT
CDR3aa: CASSRGTGLGEAFF

abundance: NA
d_gene: NA
j_gene: TRBJ1-1
v_gene: TRBV6-5
CDR3nt: TGTGCCAGCAAGAGACAATTGAACACTGAAGCTTTCTTT
CDR3aa: CASKRQLNTEAFF

abundance: NA
d_gene: TRBD2
j_gene: TRBJ2-4
v_gene: TRBV5-8
CDR3nt: TGTGCCAGCAGCCTATTCGCCTCCGGGACTAGCGGGGGGCGCGGGAACATTCAGTACTTC
CDR3aa: CASSLFASGTSGGRGNIQYF

abundance: NA
d_gene: NA
j_gene: TRBJ1-5
v_gene: TRBV6-6
CDR3nt: TGTGCCAGCAGAAACAGAGTAGATAGCAATCAGCCCCAGCATTTT
CDR3aa: CASRNRVDSNQPQHF

abundance: NA
d_gene: TRBD1
j_gene: TRBJ1-4
v_gene: TRBV5-1
CDR3nt: TGCGCCAGCAGGGGGGACAGGGCAAATGAAAAACTGTTTTTT
CDR3aa: CASRGDRANEKLFF

abundance: NA
d_gene: NA
j_gene: TRBJ1-2
v_gene: TRBV5-1
CDR3nt: TGCGCCAGCACCCAGGGACAAGTGGGGAACTATGGCTACACCTTC
CDR3aa: CASTQGQVGNYGYTF

abundance: NA
d_gene: NA
j_gene: TRBJ2-1
v_gene: TRBV20-1
CDR3nt: TGCAGTGCTAGCCCTAGCCCGCAGCCGTTCTTC
CDR3aa: CSASPSPQPFF

abundance: once
d_gene: TRBD1
j_gene: TRBJ1-6
v_gene: TRBV13
CDR3nt: TGTGCCAGCAGCCCAGGGCCAGGGGGTTCCTATAATTCACCCCTCCACTTT
CDR3aa: CASSPGPGGSYNSPLHF

abundance: NA
d_gene: NA
j_gene: TRBJ1-5
v_gene: TRBV19
CDR3nt: TGTGCCAGTAGTTTACAGGGTTCCTATAGCAATCAGCCCCAGCATTTT
CDR3aa: CASSLQGSYSNQPQHF

abundance: NA
d_gene: TRBD2
j_gene: TRBJ2-1
v_gene: TRBV6-5
CDR3nt: TGTGCCAGCAGTTACCGGATAGCGGGGGATCGGTTCTTC
CDR3aa: CASSYRIAGDRFF

abundance: NA
d_gene: NA
j_gene: TRBJ2-2
v_gene: TRBV11-2
CDR3nt: TGTGCCAGCAGCTTAGGAGGGGGACGCACCGGGGAGCTGTTTTTT
CDR3aa: CASSLGGGRTGELFF

abundance: NA
d_gene: NA
j_gene: TRBJ2-1
v_gene: TRBV7-2
CDR3nt: TGTGCCAGCAGGACTAGTAATGAGCAGTTCTTC
CDR3aa: CASRTSNEQFF

abundance: NA
d_gene: NA
j_gene: TRBJ2-7
v_gene: TRBV6-1
CDR3nt: TGTGCCAGTACGGGTTACACCTACGAGCAGTACTTC
CDR3aa: CASTGYTYEQYF

abundance: NA
d_gene: TRBD2
j_gene: TRBJ2-3
v_gene: TRBV9
CDR3nt: TGTGCCAGCAGCGGGCCGGGACTAGCGTACGATACGCAGTATTTT
CDR3aa: CASSGPGLAYDTQYF

abundance: NA
d_gene: NA
j_gene: TRBJ1-2
v_gene: TRBV18
CDR3nt: TGTGCCAGCTCACCACTGGCGGTAGGGGATCCTAACTATGGCTACACCTTC
CDR3aa: CASSPLAVGDPNYGYTF

abundance: NA
d_gene: NA
j_gene: TRBJ2-2
v_gene: TRBV4-1
CDR3nt: TGCGCCAGCAGCCATCCTTTCCCCGACAGAGGACGAGGAAACACCGGGGAGCTGTTTTTT
CDR3aa: CASSHPFPDRGRGNTGELFF

abundance: NA
d_gene: TRBD1
j_gene: TRBJ1-2
v_gene: TRBV2
CDR3nt: TGTGCCAGCAGTCTTTCCGGACAGGGGCTAGATGGCTACACCTTC
CDR3aa: CASSLSGQGLDGYTF

abundance: NA
d_gene: TRBD2
j_gene: TRBJ2-3
v_gene: TRBV11-2
CDR3nt: TGTGCCAGCAGCATCCGACTAGCGGGGGCTGGGGATACGCAGTATTTT
CDR3aa: CASSIRLAGAGDTQYF

abundance: NA
d_gene: TRBD1
j_gene: TRBJ1-4
v_gene: TRBV7-6
CDR3nt: TGTGCCAGCAGCTCCGGACAGGGTAGAATAATCGCGACTAATGAAAAACTGTTTTTT
CDR3aa: CASSSGQGRIIATNEKLFF

abundance: NA
d_gene: NA
j_gene: TRBJ2-3
v_gene: TRBV4-2
CDR3nt: TGTGCCAGCAGCCAAGGGGTGGGGCAAAGGACAGATACGCAGTATTTT
CDR3aa: CASSQGVGQRTDTQYF

abundance: NA
d_gene: NA
j_gene: TRBJ1-3
v_gene: TRBV15
CDR3nt: TGTGCCACCAGCAGAGAACATACCTCTGGAAACACCATATATTTT
CDR3aa: CATSREHTSGNTIYF

abundance: NA
d_gene: TRBD1
j_gene: TRBJ1-2
v_gene: TRBV5-1
CDR3nt: TGCGCCAGCAGCTTGGCTCAGGGGGCGCGGGGCTACACCTTC
CDR3aa: CASSLAQGARGYTF

abundance: NA
d_gene: TRBD2
j_gene: TRBJ2-5
v_gene: TRBV2
CDR3nt: TGTGCCAGCAGCGCTATCGGGGGGGCGCAAGAGACCCAGTACTTC
CDR3aa: CASSAIGGAQETQYF

abundance: NA
d_gene: NA
j_gene: TRBJ1-2
v_gene: TRBV6-1
CDR3nt: TGTGCCAGCACCTCCAGGGTTGGGTATGGCTACACCTTC
CDR3aa: CASTSRVGYGYTF

abundance: NA
d_gene: NA
j_gene: TRBJ1-1
v_gene: TRBV11-2
CDR3nt: TGTGCCAGCAGCTTACAGGGGTGGACTGAAGCTTTCTTT
CDR3aa: CASSLQGWTEAFF

abundance: NA
d_gene: TRBD2
j_gene: TRBJ2-1
v_gene: TRBV25-1
CDR3nt: TGTGCCAGCAGACCCGGGGGGGCATACAATGAGCAGTTCTTC
CDR3aa: CASRPGGAYNEQFF

abundance: NA
d_gene: NA
j_gene: TRBJ2-2
v_gene: TRBV5-1
CDR3nt: TGCGCCAGCAGCGAGACTGCCACCGGGGAGCTGTTTTTT
CDR3aa: CASSETATGELFF

abundance: NA
d_gene: NA
j_gene: TRBJ2-3
v_gene: TRBV7-2
CDR3nt: TGTGCCAGCAGTTACTTGGAGGATACGCAGTATTTT
CDR3aa: CASSYLEDTQYF

abundance: NA
d_gene: TRBD1
j_gene: TRBJ1-2
v_gene: TRBV19
CDR3nt: TGTGCCAGTAGTAAGGACAGGGGGCTCTATGGCTACACCTTC
CDR3aa: CASSKDRGLYGYTF

abundance: NA
d_gene: NA
j_gene: TRBJ1-1
v_gene: TRBV14
CDR3nt: TGTGCCAGCAGCCGTTTTCCAGGGATGAACACTGAAGCTTTCTTT
CDR3aa: CASSRFPGMNTEAFF

abundance: NA
d_gene: TRBD1
j_gene: TRBJ2-1
v_gene: TRBV30
CDR3nt: TGTGCCTGGAGCCAGGGGGCTACCTACAATGAGCAGTTCTTC
CDR3aa: CAWSQGATYNEQFF

abundance: NA
d_gene: NA
j_gene: TRBJ2-7
v_gene: TRBV4-1
CDR3nt: TGCGCCAGCAGCCCATGGGGGGACAGCTCCTACGAGCAGTACTTC
CDR3aa: CASSPWGDSSYEQYF

abundance: NA
d_gene: TRBD2
j_gene: TRBJ2-3
v_gene: TRBV2
CDR3nt: TGTGCCAGCAGGGAACACCTTCTAGCGGGGGGCCGCACAGATACGCAGTATTTT
CDR3aa: CASREHLLAGGRTDTQYF

abundance: NA
d_gene: NA
j_gene: TRBJ2-1
v_gene: TRBV6-5
CDR3nt: TGTGCCAGCAACACGGGGGTTGGCAATGAGCAGTTCTTC
CDR3aa: CASNTGVGNEQFF

abundance: NA
d_gene: TRBD1
j_gene: TRBJ1-5
v_gene: TRBV7-8
CDR3nt: TGTGCCAGCAGCTTAGATGGACAGGGGAATCAGCCCCAGCATTTT
CDR3aa: CASSLDGQGNQPQHF

abundance: NA
d_gene: NA
j_gene: TRBJ2-1
v_gene: TRBV9
CDR3nt: TGTGCCAGCAGCGTAGGGGGCAGGGGCCTTGTGAGTGAGCAGTTCTTC
CDR3aa: CASSVGGRGLVSEQFF

abundance: once
d_gene: NA
j_gene: TRBJ2-3
v_gene: TRBV6-5
CDR3nt: TGTGCCAGCAGCCGCCGACTATCCACAGATACGCAGTATTTT
CDR3aa: CASSRRLSTDTQYF

abundance: NA
d_gene: NA
j_gene: TRBJ1-2
v_gene: TRBV30
CDR3nt: TGTGCCTGGAGACCCGGGGGCTATGGCTACACCTTC
CDR3aa: CAWRPGGYGYTF